Listed below are T cell receptor beta chains from one sample, sequenced in a study of blood T cell repertoires in COVID-19. Profiling relied on immunoSEQ multiplex PCR, and the TCRdb table lists in-frame clones only, not all of them. Of about 180,000 clones in the sample, around four fifths were seen once. The sequenced material came from peripheral blood. The receptor set was obtained from a man aged 70-80 years with active or convalescent COVID-19. Both conserved end residues are part of each CDR3. A D gene is named only where the DNA matches it firmly. Clone sizes are given selectively: once, few, many, or a class where the clone is expanded.

.	TRBV7-2	TRBJ2-7	.	TGTGCCAGCAGCTTAGATAGCCTACTATCCTACGAGCAGTACTTC	CASSLDSLLSYEQYF
.	TRBV12-3/TRBV12-4	TRBJ2-7	.	TGTGCCAGCAGTTTTAATTCCTACGAGCAGTACTTC	CASSFNSYEQYF
TRBD2	TRBV9	TRBJ2-1	.	TGTGCCAGCAGCCAGGGGACTAGCTTCAATGAGCAGTTCTTC	CASSQGTSFNEQFF
.	TRBV6-5	TRBJ1-1	.	TGTGCCAGCAGTCGGACAGTCACCTACACTGAAGCTTTCTTT	CASSRTVTYTEAFF
.	TRBV5-1	TRBJ2-3	.	TGCGCCAGCAGCTATGGGGCCTTAACAGATACGCAGTATTTT	CASSYGALTDTQYF
.	TRBV7-2	TRBJ1-1	.	TGTGCCAGCAGCTTACAGGTATTGGGTGAAGCTTTCTTT	CASSLQVLGEAFF
.	TRBV10-2	TRBJ2-6	once	TGCGCCAGCAATCAGGGCTCTGGGGCCAACGTCCTGACTTTC	CASNQGSGANVLTF
.	TRBV20-1	TRBJ2-3	.	TGCAGTGCTAGTGGGGACACCTACACAGATACGCAGTATTTT	CSASGDTYTDTQYF
.	TRBV2	TRBJ1-2	few	TGTGCCAGCAGTGACCCGGGAATATATGGCTACACCTTC	CASSDPGIYGYTF
.	TRBV7-3	TRBJ2-1	.	TGTGCCAGCAGCCTAGCGTCAGAGATGCACAATGAGCAGTTCTTC	CASSLASEMHNEQFF
TRBD2	TRBV2	TRBJ2-1	.	TGTGCCAGCAGTGAACTAGCGGGTACCTACAATGAGCAGTTCTTC	CASSELAGTYNEQFF